This TCR beta chain originates from a study of tumor-infiltrating lymphocytes in primary liver carcinoma. Germline assignment: CDR1 MDHEN and CDR2 SYDVKM. CDR3 length: 13 residues. Trimming removed 7 bases at V and 0 bases at J, with 9 bases between. The investigators made TCR beta cDNA from 500 ng total RNA, using a constant-region primer. What produced the TCR beta libraries was three nested multiplex PCR rounds using slightly modified ARM-PCR. The study ran its first two PCR rounds for roughly 10 cycles each, using TRBV1-TRBV30 forward primers and a C-beta reverse primer. TCRdb re-derived calls from the multiplex PCR reads in MiXCR, one entry per CDR3 protein. Of about 35,000 distinct CDR3 sequences in the sample, nearly 75% were seen once. Without any cell sorting, roughly 20-32 mg of bulk tissue yielded co-extracted RNA and DNA. Chronic HBV infection, untreated so far, was present in the patients.

This clonotype appeared many times. The rearrangement links TRBV28 to TRBJ1-1; D unclear. The sequencing sample was made of liver tumor tissue from sampling region 4. The subset denotes: tumor region T4, right-lateral pole. The source of this sequence is a man aged 40-49 years with primary liver carcinoma and hepatitis B virus infection. This chain's CDR3 is CASTYLVNTEAFF. CDR3 nucleotide sequence: TGTGCCAGCACTTACCTAGTGAACACTGAAGCTTTCTTT.